A single sample is the source of the 23 T cell receptor beta chains below, sequenced in a study of OX40 agonist ivuxolimab in advanced cancers. TCRdb's table, derived via immunoSEQ multiplex PCR, lists solely in-frame clones and lacks some. The repertoire holds 45,000 or so clones, with 88% as singletons. The specimen comprised CD4+ or CD8+ T cells sorted from blood, sampled in a trial of the OX40 agonist ivuxolimab. The source of these receptors is an adult with an advanced solid tumor such as melanoma, head and neck, liver or kidney cancer.

The genes are TRBV28 and TRBJ1-5; D call uncertain. Germline lookup yields CDR1 MDHEN and CDR2 SYDVKM. The CDR3 length is 14 residues. Trimming removed 8 bases at V and 1 base at J, with 12 bases between. The CDR3 here is CASGRVESNQPQHF. The DNA for the CDR3 is TGTGCCAGCGGGCGGGTAGAAAGCAATCAGCCCCAGCATTTT.

The V and J genes are TRBV9 and TRBJ2-1; 8 nucleotides match TRBD1. This CDR3 has 15 amino acids. Germline trimming cut 7 bases from V and 9 bases from J; bases unmatched to any gene: 15. The germline CDR1 and CDR2 sequences are SGDLS and YYNGEE. CDR3 sequence reads: CASAGPGQGVTEQFF. The CDR3 DNA reads TGTGCCAGCGCGGGCCCTGGACAGGGAGTGACTGAGCAGTTCTTC.

This chain uses TRBV21-1 with TRBJ2-2; the D call in the table, TRBD1, was not verified against the DNA. TRBV21-1 corresponds to a pseudogene. This CDR3 spans 15 amino acids. CDR3 bases: TGTGCCAGCAGCAAAGACGCCAGGCGTTCGGGGGAGCTGTTTTTT. Protein: CASSKDARRSGELFF.

The table lists this clone with a count of one. The rearrangement uses TRBV28 and TRBJ2-1, with 7 bases lining up with TRBD2. The CDR3 length is 15 residues. V was pared by 8 bases and J by 5 bases, with 12 bases of the junction left unmatched. Germline CDR1 reads MDHEN; CDR2 reads SYDVKM. CDR3 nucleotide sequence: TGTGCCAGCGCCGTGGGAGGGAGGATCGACAATGAGCAGTTCTTC. Translating gives CASAVGGRIDNEQFF.

V gene TRBV7-9 combines with J gene TRBJ2-1; no definite D call. The V gene lost 0 bases and the J gene lost 5 bases, with 8 bases spanning the gap. Germline V lookup: CDR1 SEHNR, CDR2 FQNEAQ (reference sequence). The CDR3 is 14 amino acids. The CDR3 bases are TGTGCCAGCAGCTTAGCCCCAGGCCACAATGAGCAGTTCTTC. The encoded protein is CASSLAPGHNEQFF.

The CDR3 reads CSGQGAQETQYF. DNA for the CDR3: TGCAGCGGACAGGGAGCCCAAGAGACCCAGTACTTC. V gene TRBV29-1 combines with J gene TRBJ2-5; 7 nucleotides align to TRBD1. CDR1 and CDR2 (germline): SQVTM, ANQGSEA. This CDR3 region has 12 residues. J was trimmed by 1 base and V by 7 bases; bases with no gene match: 3.

This chain uses TRBV29-1 with TRBJ1-2, with D unclear. The CDR3 loop spans 12 amino acids. Germline values: CDR1 SQVTM, CDR2 ANQGSEA. Between the trimmed V and J ends, which lost 8 bases and 0 bases, there was a span of 10 bases. The DNA for the CDR3 is TGCAGCTGTTTCAACCCTAACTATGGCTACACCTTC. Residues: CSCFNPNYGYTF.

Worth noting for this clone: The identical CDR3 is also encoded by other nucleotide sequences in the sample. This chain uses TRBV7-6 with TRBJ2-5; 7 nucleotides match TRBD1. CDR3 length: 16 residues. J lost 1 base, V lost 5 bases, and 10 bases had no gene match. The germline V gene encodes CDR1 SGHVS and CDR2 FNYEAQ. The CDR3 reads CASSLGQGVTQETQYF. Written as DNA, the CDR3 is TGTGCCAGCAGCCTGGGGCAGGGGGTGACCCAAGAGACCCAGTACTTC.

The sample holds one count of this clone. The V gene is TRBV13, the J gene TRBJ1-6; the D is unclear. The CDR3 consists of 15 residues. V was cut by 7 bases and J by 4 bases, with 14 bases left in between. Germline assignment: CDR1 PRHDT and CDR2 FYEKMQ (reference sequence). The CDR3 sequence: CASNFGSSYNSPLHF. In nucleotides, the CDR3 is TGTGCCAGCAACTTTGGCAGCTCATATAATTCACCCCTCCACTTT.

This clone was detected only once. J is TRBJ2-3 and V is TRBV7-6; 13 bases line up with TRBD2. The CDR3 is made up of 15 amino acids. V lost 5 bases to trimming and J lost 3 bases; unmatched junction nucleotides: 2. Per germline, CDR1 SGHVS and CDR2 FNYEAQ. The CDR3 is CASSRTSGRTDTQYF. The CDR3 coding sequence is TGTGCCAGCAGCCGGACTAGCGGGAGAACAGATACGCAGTATTTT.

The CDR3 nucleotides are TGTGCCAGAAGCATCCGACAGTTAACCTCTGGAAACACCATATATTTT. Protein: CARSIRQLTSGNTIYF. The J gene is TRBJ1-3, the V gene TRBV5-3; D perhaps matches TRBD1 (5 bases). TRBV5-3 is labeled an ORF, and its function is uncertain. The CDR3 is 16 amino acids. With 4 bases removed from V and 0 bases from J, the gap between germline ends came to 14 bases.

The V and J genes are TRBV28 and TRBJ1-5; no reliable D call. The germline gives CDR1 MDHEN, CDR2 SYDVKM. This CDR3 spans 15 amino acids. V was pared by 1 base and J by 2 bases, with 9 bases between. CDR3 protein: CASSLSGGGNQPQHF. CDR3 sequence (DNA): TGTGCCAGCAGTTTATCGGGCGGGGGCAATCAGCCCCAGCATTTT.

There are a few counts of this clone. This chain joins TRBV11-2 and TRBJ2-1, with D perhaps TRBD2 (6 bases). Germline-derived CDR1 and CDR2 are SGHAT and FQNNGV. V dropped 5 bases and J dropped 5 bases, with 13 bases sitting between them. This CDR3 comprises 14 residues. CDR3 nucleotides: TGTGCCAGCAGCCCTGCCGCGGGAAACAATGAGCAGTTCTTC. Protein sequence: CASSPAAGNNEQFF.

The V call is TRBV28, the J call TRBJ1-5, with D perhaps TRBD1 (5 bases). This CDR3 contains 13 residues. Germline CDR1 and CDR2: MDHEN and SYDVKM. V was cut by 3 bases and J by 2 bases, with 5 bases left in between. The CDR3 nucleotides read TGTGCCAGCAGTTTGACAGGCAATCAGCCCCAGCATTTT. This gives the protein CASSLTGNQPQHF.

The rearrangement links TRBV30 to TRBJ1-1; TRBD1 matches 10 bases. Germline V gene sequence: CDR1 GTSNPN, CDR2 SVGIG (reference sequence). The CDR3 is made up of 19 amino acids. The V and J ends lost 3 bases and 5 bases, in that order; junction bases with no gene match: 21. The chain's CDR3 is CAWSSHVQVIWDRGTEAFF. The CDR3 DNA follows: TGTGCCTGGAGCAGTCATGTACAAGTCATCTGGGACAGGGGAACTGAAGCTTTCTTT.

The chain combines TRBV10-3 with TRBJ2-3; 7 nucleotides align to TRBD2. The germline V gene encodes CDR1 ENHRY and CDR2 SYGVKD. V shed 6 bases and J 2 bases; nucleotides not matched to a gene: 8. The CDR3 is 15 amino acids. The DNA for the CDR3 is TGTGCCATCAGCGGGGGAGGGACCCACACAGATACGCAGTATTTT. Translating gives CAISGGGTHTDTQYF.

This clone is labeled medium-sized (0.01 to 0.1%). The chain uses TRBV4-1 and TRBJ2-3; TRBD1 is a possible D gene (6 bases). In germline, CDR1 is MGHRA, CDR2 YSYEKL. V dropped 3 bases and J dropped 4 bases, with 14 bases sitting between them. There are 15 residues in the CDR3. The DNA of the CDR3 is TGCGCCAGCAGCCAGCCAGGACAGAGGCCAGATACGCAGTATTTT. It specifies CASSQPGQRPDTQYF.

This clone came up once. The V call is TRBV15, the J call TRBJ1-1, with D possibly being TRBD1 (5 bases). The CDR3 has 16 residues. Looked up from germline, CDR1 is LNHNV and CDR2 is YYDKDF (reference sequence). V dropped 6 bases and J dropped 0 bases, with 17 bases sitting between them. In nucleotides, the CDR3 is TGTGCCACCAGGGGAGGGGTAACTGGATTGAACACTGAAGCTTTCTTT. It specifies CATRGGVTGLNTEAFF.

This chain links TRBV5-5 with TRBJ2-7; 8 positions agree with TRBD2. The CDR3 is made up of 16 amino acids. Germline CDR1 is SGHKS and CDR2 is YYEKEE (reference sequence). J lost 1 base, V lost 0 bases, and 6 bases had no gene match. CDR3 bases: TGTGCCAGCAGCTTGGGACTAGCGCGCTATTCCTACGAGCAGTACTTC. It codes for CASSLGLARYSYEQYF.

V is TRBV18 and J is TRBJ2-3, with TRBD2 matching 9 bases. This CDR3 is built from 15 residues. CDR1 and CDR2 (germline): KGHSH, LQKENI. V shed 8 bases, J shed 0 bases, and the junction held 6 bases outside the gene matches. The CDR3 loop is CASKIAGVSTDTQYF. The CDR3 nucleotides read TGTGCCAGCAAGATAGCGGGGGTAAGCACAGATACGCAGTATTTT.

This clone was counted once. The J gene is TRBJ2-1, the V gene TRBV5-4, with 8 bases that match TRBD2. With V trimmed by 0 bases and J by 7 bases, 12 bases remained unmatched. The CDR3 length is 17 residues. In germline, CDR1 is SGHNT, CDR2 YYREEE (reference sequence). The CDR3 here is CASSLAERAGGLNEQFF. CDR3 bases: TGTGCCAGCAGCTTGGCCGAGAGGGCGGGGGGACTTAATGAGCAGTTCTTC.

This clone showed up just once. The J gene is TRBJ1-4, the V gene TRBV18; 7 positions match TRBD1. CDR1 KGHSH and CDR2 LQKENI come from the germline V gene. J was trimmed by 10 bases and V by 5 bases; bases with no gene match: 7. The CDR3 is made up of 13 amino acids. The CDR3 is CASSFQGEGKLFF. The CDR3, as DNA: TGTGCCAGCTCATTCCAGGGGGAAGGAAAACTGTTTTTT.

The V call is TRBV9, the J call TRBJ1-4, with 9 bases that match TRBD1. Germline CDR1 SGDLS, CDR2 YYNGEE. The CDR3 is made up of 19 amino acids. V was pared by 9 bases and J by 1 base, with 19 bases of the junction left unmatched. The CDR3 DNA reads TGTGCCACCCTCCCCCCGGGACAGGGAATTATCGTAACTAATGAAAAACTGTTTTTT. Translated, it gives CATLPPGQGIIVTNEKLFF.